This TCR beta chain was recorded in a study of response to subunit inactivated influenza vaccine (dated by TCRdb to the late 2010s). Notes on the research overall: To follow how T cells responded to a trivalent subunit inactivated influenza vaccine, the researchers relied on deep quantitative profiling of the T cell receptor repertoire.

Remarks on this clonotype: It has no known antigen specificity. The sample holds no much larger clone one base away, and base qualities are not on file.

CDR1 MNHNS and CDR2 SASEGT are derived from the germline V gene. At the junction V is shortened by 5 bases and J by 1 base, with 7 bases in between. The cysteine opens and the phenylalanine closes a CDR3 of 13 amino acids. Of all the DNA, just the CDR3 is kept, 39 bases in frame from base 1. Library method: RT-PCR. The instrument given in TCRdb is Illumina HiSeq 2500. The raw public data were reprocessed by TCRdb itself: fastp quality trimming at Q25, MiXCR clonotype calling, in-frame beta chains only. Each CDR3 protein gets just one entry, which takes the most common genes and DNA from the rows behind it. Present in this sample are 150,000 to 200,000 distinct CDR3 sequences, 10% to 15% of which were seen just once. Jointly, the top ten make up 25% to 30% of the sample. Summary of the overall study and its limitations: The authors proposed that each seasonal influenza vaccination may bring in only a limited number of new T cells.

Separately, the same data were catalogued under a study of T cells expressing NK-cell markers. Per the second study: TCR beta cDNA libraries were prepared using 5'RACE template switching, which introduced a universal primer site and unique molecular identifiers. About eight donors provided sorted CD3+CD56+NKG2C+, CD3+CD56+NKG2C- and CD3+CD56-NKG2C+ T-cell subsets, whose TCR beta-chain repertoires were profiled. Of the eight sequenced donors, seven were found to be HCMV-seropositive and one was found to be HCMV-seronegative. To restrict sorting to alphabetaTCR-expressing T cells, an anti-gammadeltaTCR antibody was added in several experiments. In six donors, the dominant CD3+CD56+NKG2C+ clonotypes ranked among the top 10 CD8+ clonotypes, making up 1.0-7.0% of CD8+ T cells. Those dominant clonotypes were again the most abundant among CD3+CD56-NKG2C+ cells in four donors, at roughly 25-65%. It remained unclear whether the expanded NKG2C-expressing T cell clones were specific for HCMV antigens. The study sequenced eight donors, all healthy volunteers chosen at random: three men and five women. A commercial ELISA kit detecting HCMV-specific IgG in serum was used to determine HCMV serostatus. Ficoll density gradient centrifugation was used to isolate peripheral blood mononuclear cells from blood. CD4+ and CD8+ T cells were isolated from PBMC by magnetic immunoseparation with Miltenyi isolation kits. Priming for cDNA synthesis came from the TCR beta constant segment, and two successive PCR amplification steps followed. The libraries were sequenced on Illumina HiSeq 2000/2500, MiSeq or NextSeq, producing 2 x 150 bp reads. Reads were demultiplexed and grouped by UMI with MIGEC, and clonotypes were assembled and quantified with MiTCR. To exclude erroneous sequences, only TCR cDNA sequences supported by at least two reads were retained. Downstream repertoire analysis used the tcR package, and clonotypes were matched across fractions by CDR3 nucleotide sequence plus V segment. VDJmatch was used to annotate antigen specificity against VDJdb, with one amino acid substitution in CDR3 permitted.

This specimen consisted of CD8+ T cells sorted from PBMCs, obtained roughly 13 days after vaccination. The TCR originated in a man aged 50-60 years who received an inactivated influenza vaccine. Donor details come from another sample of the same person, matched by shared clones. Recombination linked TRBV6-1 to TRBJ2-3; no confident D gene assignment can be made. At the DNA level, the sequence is TGTGCCAGCAGTATTACTGGCACAGATACGCAGTATTTT. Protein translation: CASSITGTDTQYF.